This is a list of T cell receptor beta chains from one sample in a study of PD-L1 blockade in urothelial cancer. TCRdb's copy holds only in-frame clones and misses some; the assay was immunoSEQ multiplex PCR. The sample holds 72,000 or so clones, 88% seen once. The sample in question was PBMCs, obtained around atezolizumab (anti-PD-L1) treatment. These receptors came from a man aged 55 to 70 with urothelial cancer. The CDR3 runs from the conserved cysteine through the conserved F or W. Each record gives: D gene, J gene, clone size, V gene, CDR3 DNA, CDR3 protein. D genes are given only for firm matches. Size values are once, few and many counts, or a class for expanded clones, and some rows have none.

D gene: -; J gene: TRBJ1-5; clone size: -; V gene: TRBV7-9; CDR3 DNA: TGTGCCAGCAGCAACCCCTCCGGGAATCAGCCCCAGCATTTT; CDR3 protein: CASSNPSGNQPQHF
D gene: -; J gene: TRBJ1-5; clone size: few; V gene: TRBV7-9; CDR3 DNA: TGTGCCAGCAGCTTAGCAAGAGGGGGTTATAGCAATCAGCCCCAGCATTTT; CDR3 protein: CASSLARGGYSNQPQHF
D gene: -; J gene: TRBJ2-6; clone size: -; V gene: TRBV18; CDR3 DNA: TGTGCCAGCTCCGCAGGCTCTGGGGCCAACGTCCTGACTTTC; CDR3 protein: CASSAGSGANVLTF
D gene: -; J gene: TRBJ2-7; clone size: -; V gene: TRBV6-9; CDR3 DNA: TGTGCCAGCACCCCCGTAACCTACGAGCAGTACTTC; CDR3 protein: CASTPVTYEQYF
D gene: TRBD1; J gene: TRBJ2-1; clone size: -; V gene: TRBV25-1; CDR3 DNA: TGTGCCAGCAGTGAATTGTACAGGGGGCTGAATGAGCAGTTCTTC; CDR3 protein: CASSELYRGLNEQFF
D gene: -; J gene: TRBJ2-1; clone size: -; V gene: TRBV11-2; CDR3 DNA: TGTGCCAGCACACTGGCAGGCTCTTGGAATGAGCAGTTCTTC; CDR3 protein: CASTLAGSWNEQFF
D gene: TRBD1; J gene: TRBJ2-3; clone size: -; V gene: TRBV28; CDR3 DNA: TGTGCCAGCAGTTCCAGCGGGACAGGGGACACAGATACGCAGTATTTT; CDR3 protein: CASSSSGTGDTDTQYF
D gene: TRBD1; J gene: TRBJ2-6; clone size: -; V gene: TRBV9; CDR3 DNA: TGTGCCAGCAGCGTCGCAGGGGGCTCTGGGGCCAACGTCCTGACTTTC; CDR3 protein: CASSVAGGSGANVLTF
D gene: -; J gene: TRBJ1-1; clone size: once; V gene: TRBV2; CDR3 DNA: TGTGCCAGCAGTATATTGAACACTGAAGCTTTCTTT; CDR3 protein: CASSILNTEAFF
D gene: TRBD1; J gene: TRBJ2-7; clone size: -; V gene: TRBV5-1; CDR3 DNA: TGCGCCAGCAGCTTGACAGGGGGCGGTTACGAGCAGTACTTC; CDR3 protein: CASSLTGGGYEQYF
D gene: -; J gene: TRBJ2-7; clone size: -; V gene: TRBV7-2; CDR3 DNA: TGTGCCAGCGGCGGGTTCTACGAGCAGTACTTC; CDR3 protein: CASGGFYEQYF
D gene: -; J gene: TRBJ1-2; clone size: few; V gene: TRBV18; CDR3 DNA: TGTGCCAGCTCACCAAATCGGGGGGCGCAGAGTGGCTACACCTTC; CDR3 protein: CASSPNRGAQSGYTF
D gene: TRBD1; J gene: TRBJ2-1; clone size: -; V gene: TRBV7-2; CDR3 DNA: TGTGCCAGCAGCTCGTTAACAGGGGGCGCATGGCAGTTCTTC; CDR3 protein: CASSSLTGGAWQFF
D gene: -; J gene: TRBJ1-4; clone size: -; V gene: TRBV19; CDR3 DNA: TGTGCCAGTAGGAATCCTGGGGGCCAGACTAATGAAAAACTGTTTTTT; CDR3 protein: CASRNPGGQTNEKLFF
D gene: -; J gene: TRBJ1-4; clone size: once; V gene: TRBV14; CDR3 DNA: TGTGCCAGCAGCGTAGCAGGAGGCCCGGGGGAAAAACTGTTTTTT; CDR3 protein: CASSVAGGPGEKLFF
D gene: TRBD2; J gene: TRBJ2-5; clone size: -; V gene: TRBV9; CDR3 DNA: TGTGCCAGCAGCGTAGGGGGCGGGGGGGCTTGGGAGACCCAGTACTTC; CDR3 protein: CASSVGGGGAWETQYF
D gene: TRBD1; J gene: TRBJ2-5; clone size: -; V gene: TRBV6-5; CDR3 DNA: TGTGCCAGCAGTTCGACCCGGACAGGGGGCGGAAAGACCCAGTACTTC; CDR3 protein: CASSSTRTGGGKTQYF
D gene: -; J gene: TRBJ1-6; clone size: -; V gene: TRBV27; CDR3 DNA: TGTGCCAGCAGTTTTGGCAGGGTCGCTTCACCCCTCCACTTT; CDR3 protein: CASSFGRVASPLHF
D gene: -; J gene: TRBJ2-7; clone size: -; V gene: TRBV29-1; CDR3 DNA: TGCAGCGCCCAACGGGGGTCCTACGAGCAGTACTTC; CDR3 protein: CSAQRGSYEQYF
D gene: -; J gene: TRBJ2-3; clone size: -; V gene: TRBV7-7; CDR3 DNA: TGTGCTAGCAGCCCAACGGTGGCAGATACGCAGTATTTT; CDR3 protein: CASSPTVADTQYF
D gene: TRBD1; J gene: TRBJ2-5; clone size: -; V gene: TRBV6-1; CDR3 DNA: TGTGCCAGCCCAGGACAGGGGCTGCCAGAGACCCAGTACTTC; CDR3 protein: CASPGQGLPETQYF
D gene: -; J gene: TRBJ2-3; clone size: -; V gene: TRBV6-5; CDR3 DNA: TGTGCCAGCAGTTACATCCATAGCACAGATACGCAGTATTTT; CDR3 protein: CASSYIHSTDTQYF
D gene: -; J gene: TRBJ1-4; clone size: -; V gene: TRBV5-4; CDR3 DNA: TGTGCCAGCAGTCGTACAGGCCCAAATGAAAAACTGTTTTTT; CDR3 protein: CASSRTGPNEKLFF
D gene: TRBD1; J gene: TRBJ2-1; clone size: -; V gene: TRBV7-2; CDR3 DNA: TGTGCCAGCAGCTGGGACAGGGGCTCCTACAATGAGCAGTTCTTC; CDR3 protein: CASSWDRGSYNEQFF
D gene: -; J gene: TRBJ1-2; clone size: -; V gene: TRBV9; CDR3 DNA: TGTGCCAGCAGCGCACCAGGGCAGTATGGCTACACCTTC; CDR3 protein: CASSAPGQYGYTF
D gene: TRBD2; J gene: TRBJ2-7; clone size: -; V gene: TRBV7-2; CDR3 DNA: TGTGCCAGCAGCTCACCGGGTAGCGGGAGGTTTCGGTTCGAGCAGTACTTC; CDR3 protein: CASSSPGSGRFRFEQYF
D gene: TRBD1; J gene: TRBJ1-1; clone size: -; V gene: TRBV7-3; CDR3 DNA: TGTGCCAGCAGCCAAACGACAGGGCTGAACACTGAAGCTTTCTTT; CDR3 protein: CASSQTTGLNTEAFF